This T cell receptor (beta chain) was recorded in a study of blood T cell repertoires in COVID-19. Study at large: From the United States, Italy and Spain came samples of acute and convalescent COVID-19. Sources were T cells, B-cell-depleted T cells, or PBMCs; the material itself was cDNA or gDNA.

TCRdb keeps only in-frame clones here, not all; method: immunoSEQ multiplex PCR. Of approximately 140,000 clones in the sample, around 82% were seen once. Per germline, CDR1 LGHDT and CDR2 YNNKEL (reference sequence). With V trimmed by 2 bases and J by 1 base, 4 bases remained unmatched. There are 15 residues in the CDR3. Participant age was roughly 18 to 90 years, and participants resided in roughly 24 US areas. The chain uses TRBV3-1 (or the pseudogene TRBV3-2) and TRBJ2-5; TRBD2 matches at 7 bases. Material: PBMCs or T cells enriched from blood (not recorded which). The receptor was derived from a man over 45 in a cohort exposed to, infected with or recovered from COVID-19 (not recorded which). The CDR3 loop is CASSQPGLPQETQYF. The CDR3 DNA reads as TGTGCCAGCAGCCAACCGGGACTACCCCAAGAGACCCAGTACTTC.